The subject of this entry is one T cell receptor (beta chain). Its antigen is unknown. The entry originates in a study of early T cells in non-severe SARS-CoV-2 infection. As for the study in general: Chains stayed unpaired after sequencing of bulk RNA from unsorted whole blood.

Study-wide results and caveats: A preference for anti-spike CD8 responses marked VDJdb matching, which missed private and CD4 specificities.

CDR3 length equals 16 residues. In germline, CDR1 is SGHRS, CDR2 YFSETQ. Trimming left V 3 bases short and J 4 bases short, with 20 bases between. Researchers tagged individual cDNA molecules with unique molecular identifiers. TCRdb reprocessed the 5' RACE reads with MiXCR, giving one entry per CDR3 protein. The sample has about 44,000 distinct CDR3 sequences; 23% are singletons. The TCR originated in an adult who was a healthcare worker with PCR-confirmed SARS-CoV-2 infection or an uninfected control (not recorded which). The material sequenced was whole blood, taken at baseline. The V call is TRBV5-1, the J call TRBJ2-7; TRBD2 might be the D (7 bases). The chain's CDR3 is CASSYRRGANYYEQYF. The CDR3 bases are TGCGCCAGCAGCTACCGCCGGGGGGCTAACTATTACGAGCAGTACTTC.